Each of the 22 T cell receptor beta chains below was sequenced from the same sample in a study of cytomegalovirus exposure and HLA in healthy donors. PCR was performed using 60 Vbeta and 13 Jbeta primers. Libraries were prepared by immunoSEQ multiplex PCR; TCRdb keeps only in-frame clonotypes and omits some of them. The table lists tens of thousands of clones, around 83% of them singletons. Sequenced: PBMCs. These receptors originate from a woman aged 18-30 years in good health and CMV-seronegative.

The chain uses TRBV19 and TRBJ1-5; D perhaps matches TRBD1 (6 bases). V gave up 3 bases and J gave up 6 bases, with 12 bases separating them. Germline assignment: CDR1 LNHDA and CDR2 SQIVND (reference sequence). CDR3 length: 14 amino acids. The DNA for the CDR3 is TGTGCCAGTAGTATCTACAGGGAAGGTCAGCCCCAGCATTTT. It specifies CASSIYREGQPQHF.

The chain uses TRBV19 and TRBJ1-4, with 9 bases lining up with TRBD1. This CDR3 has 14 residues. Germline CDR1 and CDR2: LNHDA and SQIVND (reference sequence). V shed 6 bases and J 6 bases; nucleotides not matched to a gene: 5. The CDR3 DNA is TGTGCCAGTAGACCTACAGGGGGCGATGAAAAACTGTTTTTT. This encodes CASRPTGGDEKLFF.

CDR3 loop: CASRRTGAGETQYF. The CDR3 DNA reads as TGTGCCAGCAGGCGAACAGGGGCGGGCGAGACCCAGTACTTC. The gene calls are TRBV7-2 and TRBJ2-5; 7 bases agree with TRBD1. The CDR3 loop spans 14 amino acids. Germline trimming cut 6 bases from V and 5 bases from J; bases unmatched to any gene: 9. Per germline, CDR1 SGHTA and CDR2 FQGNSA.

The chain recombines TRBV7-2 with TRBJ1-6; 7 nucleotides agree with TRBD1. V gave up 4 bases and J gave up 6 bases; unmatched junction bases: 12. The CDR3 runs to 17 residues. Germline V gene lookup returns CDR1 SGHTA and CDR2 FQGNSA. This CDR3 is CASSSPPGQTFNSPLHF. In nucleotides, the CDR3 is TGTGCCAGCAGCTCACCGCCGGGACAGACCTTTAATTCACCCCTCCACTTT.

The chain couples TRBV10-3 to TRBJ2-2; TRBD2 matches at 9 bases. The CDR3 length is 15 residues. Trimming took 10 bases from V and 6 from J; bases not matched to a gene: 12. Per the germline V gene, CDR1 is ENHRY and CDR2 is SYGVKD. Written as DNA, the CDR3 is TGTGCCACCTGGGGCGGGAGGGCCGAGGCCGGGGAGCTGTTTTTT. Encoded protein: CATWGGRAEAGELFF.

On this clone: The junction departs from the called germline gene at one end, perhaps through a read error. The rearrangement uses TRBV7-9 and TRBJ1-5; 9 bases map to TRBD1. The V gene's germline CDR1 is SEHNR and CDR2 FQNEAQ (reference sequence). CDR3 length equals 12 residues. The CDR3: CASSSGTGRLYF. Here the CDR3 DNA reads TGTGCCAGCAGCTCGGGGACAGGGAGGTTGTATTTT.

The chain couples TRBV5-3 to TRBJ2-3; D call uncertain. TRBV5-3 is classed as an ORF, of uncertain function. This CDR3 has 14 residues. Trimming left V 0 bases short and J 5 bases short, with 10 bases between. CDR3 in DNA: TGTGCCAGAAGCTTGGACGATAGAGTAGATACGCAGTATTTT. Amino acid sequence: CARSLDDRVDTQYF.

The chain joins TRBV6-5 to TRBJ2-1; maybe TRBD1 (5 bases). Germline values: CDR1 MNHEY, CDR2 SVGAGI. The CDR3 has 15 residues. The germline V and J ends were trimmed by 7 bases and 3 bases, with 16 bases remaining between them. CDR3 coding DNA: TGTGCCAGCACCAACCTTAGGGGCCACTACAATGAGCAGTTCTTC. Translating it yields CASTNLRGHYNEQFF.

The chain combines TRBV27 with TRBJ2-1; no firm D call. Deletions cut 3 bases from V and 0 bases from J, with 9 bases between. The CDR3 totals 15 residues. Germline values: CDR1 MNHEY, CDR2 SMNVEV (reference sequence). The CDR3 DNA sequence: TGTGCCAGCAGTTTCCCCGCGAGCTCCTACAATGAGCAGTTCTTC. As protein: CASSFPASSYNEQFF.

The chain is built from TRBV4-3 and TRBJ2-1; D call uncertain. The length of the CDR3 is 15 residues. Trimming took 0 bases from V and 0 from J, leaving 6 bases between them. Germline V gene data show CDR1 as LGHNA and CDR2 as YSLEER. The DNA of the CDR3 is TGCGCCAGCAGCCAAGATAGTTACTCCTACAATGAGCAGTTCTTC. It yields the protein CASSQDSYSYNEQFF.

V gene TRBV4-3 combines with J gene TRBJ1-3; TRBD1 matches 7 bases. J was trimmed by 4 bases and V by 3 bases; bases with no gene match: 9. CDR1 and CDR2 (germline): LGHNA, YSLEER. The CDR3 has 16 residues. The chain's CDR3 is CASSQDDRVSGNTIYF. CDR3 sequence (DNA): TGCGCCAGCAGCCAGGACGACAGGGTATCCGGAAACACCATATATTTT.

The chain carries TRBV25-1 and TRBJ2-7, with TRBD2 matching over 8 bases. This CDR3 is built from 15 residues. The germline V gene has CDR1 MGHDK and CDR2 SYGVNS. Trimming at V came to 4 bases and at J to 5 bases, leaving 10 bases not matched to a gene. DNA of the CDR3: TGTGCCAGCAGTGCAGCGGGGGAGGGAAGGGACGAGCAGTACTTC. It codes for CASSAAGEGRDEQYF.

This rearrangement joins TRBV19 to TRBJ1-2, with 7 nucleotides matching TRBD1. J lost 4 bases, V lost 2 bases, and 16 bases had no gene match. The CDR3 covers 18 residues. In germline, CDR1 is LNHDA, CDR2 SQIVND (reference sequence). CDR3 sequence (DNA): TGTGCCAGTAGTATACTTTCAGGGACAGCCATTCTCACCTATGGCTACACCTTC. It codes for CASSILSGTAILTYGYTF.

V usage is TRBV4-1 and J usage is TRBJ1-4; possibly TRBD1 for D (6 bases). The ends were cut back, 1 base at V and 5 bases at J, with 23 bases in the middle. Germline V gene sequence: CDR1 MGHRA, CDR2 YSYEKL. This CDR3 has 19 residues. CDR3 residues: CASSQGTALTGSGNEKLFF. The DNA for the CDR3 is TGCGCCAGCAGCCAAGGGACTGCCTTGACAGGTAGCGGGAATGAAAAACTGTTTTTT.

The gene calls are TRBV29-1 and TRBJ2-1; TRBD1 matches at 9 bases. This CDR3 spans 13 amino acids. CDR1 SQVTM and CDR2 ANQGSEA come from the germline V gene. The trim removed 6 bases at V and 7 bases at J, leaving 7 bases unmatched. The CDR3 is CSVSGTGRNEQFF. Here the CDR3 DNA reads TGCAGCGTCTCCGGGACAGGGCGTAATGAGCAGTTCTTC.

The rearrangement links TRBV19 to TRBJ2-1; 9 bases line up with TRBD2. Germline CDR1 reads LNHDA; CDR2 reads SQIVND (reference sequence). This CDR3 is built from 15 residues. The trim removed 3 bases at V and 4 bases at J, leaving 4 bases unmatched. The CDR3 sequence is CASSISAGGYNEQFF. The CDR3 DNA sequence: TGTGCCAGTAGTATTTCAGCGGGGGGTTACAATGAGCAGTTCTTC.

The rearrangement links TRBV13 to TRBJ2-5; D call uncertain. This CDR3 comprises 13 residues. From germline, CDR1 is PRHDT and CDR2 FYEKMQ (reference sequence). The V end was cut by 4 bases, the J end by 0 bases, with 6 bases between. CDR3 coding DNA: TGTGCCAGCAGCTCCCTATACCAAGAGACCCAGTACTTC. Its protein is CASSSLYQETQYF.

This clone was observed a handful of times. The same CDR3 is also encoded by other DNA sequences in this sample. The CDR3 here is CATSRDLTGELFF. CDR3 DNA: TGTGCCACCAGCAGAGATCTCACCGGGGAGCTGTTTTTT. The gene calls are TRBV15 and TRBJ2-2, with unresolved D. Germline V gene data show CDR1 as LNHNV and CDR2 as YYDKDF (reference sequence). Between the trimmed V and J ends, which lost 0 bases and 4 bases, there was a span of 3 bases. CDR3 length: 13 amino acids.

The chain joins TRBV11-3 to TRBJ1-4; TRBD1 matches 8 bases. The CDR3 has 18 amino acids. In germline, CDR1 is SGHNT, CDR2 YENEEA. The V gene end was trimmed by 0 bases and the J gene end by 5 bases; junction bases not matched to a gene: 11. CDR3 nucleotides: TGTGCCAGCAGCTTAGATCCTACAGGGGGTAGAGGGAATGAAAAACTGTTTTTT. Amino acids: CASSLDPTGGRGNEKLFF.

V gene TRBV7-9 combines with J gene TRBJ2-5; 8 positions match TRBD1. Germline V lookup: CDR1 SEHNR, CDR2 FQNEAQ (reference sequence). This CDR3 is built from 13 residues. With 6 bases clipped from V and 4 bases from J, the junction kept 4 bases outside the gene matches. Written as DNA, the CDR3 is TGTGCCAGCAGTACGGACAGGGCAGAGACCCAGTACTTC. Translated: CASSTDRAETQYF.

This clone was counted a few times. This chain joins TRBV5-5 and TRBJ1-1, with TRBD1 as a possible D gene (5 bases). The CDR3 consists of 14 residues. From germline, CDR1 is SGHKS and CDR2 YYEKEE (reference sequence). Trimming pared 4 bases from V and 2 bases from J, leaving 12 bases between. The CDR3 DNA follows: TGTGCCAGCAGCACCTTGACAGAAAACACTGAAGCTTTCTTT. Translation gives CASSTLTENTEAFF.

The rearrangement uses TRBV19 and TRBJ2-7, with 11 bases lining up with TRBD1. CDR1 and CDR2 from the germline V gene are LNHDA and SQIVND (reference sequence). The CDR3 runs to 13 residues. Trimming removed 5 bases from V and 3 bases from J; junction bases left unmatched: 0. This chain's CDR3 is CASSGTGGYEQYF. DNA for the CDR3: TGTGCCAGTAGTGGGACAGGGGGCTACGAGCAGTACTTC. Full variable domain (outside the CDR3, taken from reference TRBV19 and TRBJ2-7): DGGITQSPKYLFRKEGQNVTLSCEQNLNHDAMYWYRQDPGQGLRLIYYSQIVNDFQKGDIAEGYSVSREKKESFPLTVTSAQKNPTAFYLCASSGTGGYEQYFGPGTRLTVT.